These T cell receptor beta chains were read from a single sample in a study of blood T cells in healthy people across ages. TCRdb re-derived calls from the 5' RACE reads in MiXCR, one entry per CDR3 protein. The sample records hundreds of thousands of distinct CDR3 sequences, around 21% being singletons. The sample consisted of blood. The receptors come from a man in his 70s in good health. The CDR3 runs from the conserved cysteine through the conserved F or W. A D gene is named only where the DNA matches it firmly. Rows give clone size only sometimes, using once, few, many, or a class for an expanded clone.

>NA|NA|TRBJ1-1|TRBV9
CASSVNRITEAFF
TGTGCCAGCAGCGTAAACAGGATCACTGAAGCTTTCTTT
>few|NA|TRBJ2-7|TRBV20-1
CSARDWGAGSYEQCF
NA
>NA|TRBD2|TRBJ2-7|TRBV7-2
CASSLAVTGGSYEQYF
TGTGCCAGCAGCTTAGCCGTGACGGGAGGGTCCTACGAGCAGTACTTC
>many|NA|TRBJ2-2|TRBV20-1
CSASRGRTGELFF
TGCAGTGCTAGTCGTGGGAGGACCGGGGAGCTGTTTTTT
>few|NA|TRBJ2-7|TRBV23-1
CASSPFPSQAYSYEQYF
TGCGCCAGTAGTCCCTTTCCGAGTCAGGCCTACTCCTACGAGCAGTACTTC
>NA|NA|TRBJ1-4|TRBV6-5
CASSYGSGFNEKLFF
TGTGCCAGCAGTTATGGTTCCGGGTTTAATGAAAAACTGTTTTTT
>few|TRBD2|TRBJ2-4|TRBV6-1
CASSETSGRKFAKNIQYF
TGTGCCAGCAGTGAAACTAGCGGGAGAAAGTTTGCCAAAAACATTCAGTACTTC
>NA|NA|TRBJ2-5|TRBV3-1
CASSQDQGTQYF
TGTGCCAGCAGCCAAGATCAGGGGACCCAGTACTTC
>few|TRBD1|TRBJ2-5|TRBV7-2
CASSLGHGTGVQETQYF
TGTGCCAGCAGCTTAGGGCACGGGACAGGGGTCCAAGAGACCCAGTACTTC
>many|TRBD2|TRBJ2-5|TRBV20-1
CSATWTSLGYGTQYF
TGCAGTGCTACTTGGACTAGCTTGGGCTATGGGACCCAGTACTTC
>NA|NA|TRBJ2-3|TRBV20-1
CSAPESGASSTDTQYF
TGCAGTGCTCCAGAGAGCGGAGCGTCCAGCACAGATACGCAGTATTTT
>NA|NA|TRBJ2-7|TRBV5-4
CASRERASYEQYF
TGTGCCAGCAGGGAGCGGGCTTCCTACGAGCAGTACTTC
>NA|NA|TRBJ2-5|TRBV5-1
CASSFGQRVKETQYF
TGCGCCAGCAGCTTTGGACAGAGGGTAAAAGAGACCCAGTACTTC
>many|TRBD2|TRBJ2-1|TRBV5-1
CASSVTSGHNEQFF
TGCGCCAGCAGCGTTACTAGCGGTCACAATGAGCAGTTCTTC
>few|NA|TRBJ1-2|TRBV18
CASSPQDKFYGYTF
TGTGCCAGCTCACCACAGGACAAATTCTATGGCTACACCTTC
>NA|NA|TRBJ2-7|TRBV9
CASSPGLQIEQYF
TGTGCCAGCAGCCCCGGACTCCAAATCGAGCAGTACTTC
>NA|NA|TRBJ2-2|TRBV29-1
CSVAYTGELFF
TGCAGCGTTGCCTACACCGGGGAGCTGTTTTTT
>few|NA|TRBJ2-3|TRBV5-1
CASSSSAGQRGDTQYF
TGCGCCAGCAGCTCCTCGGCGGGACAACGTGGAGATACGCAGTATTTT
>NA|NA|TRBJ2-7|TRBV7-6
CASSFRDRGLDEQYF
TGTGCCAGCAGCTTTAGGGACCGGGGTTTGGACGAGCAGTACTTC
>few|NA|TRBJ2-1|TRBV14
CASSQWSGRSNEQFF
TGTGCCAGCAGCCAGTGGAGCGGCAGATCCAATGAGCAGTTCTTC
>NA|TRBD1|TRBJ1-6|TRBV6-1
CASSDRGRSPLRF
TGTGCCAGCAGTGACAGGGGGCGATCACCCCTCCGCTTT
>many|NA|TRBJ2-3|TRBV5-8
CASSPDSGADTQYF
TGTGCCAGCAGCCCGGACTCGGGAGCAGATACGCAGTATTTT
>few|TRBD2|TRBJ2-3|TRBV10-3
CAIGKGLAGGYTDTQYF
TGTGCCATCGGTAAAGGGCTAGCGGGAGGATACACAGATACGCAGTATTTT
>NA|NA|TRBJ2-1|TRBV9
CASSVSADPNEQFF
TGTGCCAGCAGCGTTTCGGCAGATCCTAATGAGCAGTTCTTC
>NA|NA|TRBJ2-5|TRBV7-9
CASSLILTETQYF
TGTGCCAGCAGCTTAATACTCACAGAGACCCAGTACTTC
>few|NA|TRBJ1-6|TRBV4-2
CASSQDWQISYNSPLHF
TGTGCCAGCAGCCAAGATTGGCAGATCTCCTATAATTCACCCCTCCACTTT
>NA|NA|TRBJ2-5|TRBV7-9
CASSYGQKETQYF
TGTGCCAGCAGCTACGGACAGAAAGAGACCCAGTACTTC
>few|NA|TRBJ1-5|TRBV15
CATSREGGGNQPQHF
TGTGCCACCAGCAGAGAGGGGGGGGGCAATCAGCCCCAGCATTTT
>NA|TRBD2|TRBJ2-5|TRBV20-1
CSARSPGLAGGETQYF
TGCAGTGCTAGATCCCCCGGACTAGCGGGAGGAGAGACCCAGTACTTC
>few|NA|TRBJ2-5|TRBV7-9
CASSSNAETQYF
TGTGCCAGCAGCTCAAATGCAGAGACCCAGTACTTC
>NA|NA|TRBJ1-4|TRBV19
CASSMTVLAEKLFF
TGTGCCAGTAGTATGACAGTACTGGCTGAAAAACTGTTTTTT
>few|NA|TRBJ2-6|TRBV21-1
CASCRGGTGANVLTF
TGTGCCAGCTGCAGAGGGGGGACTGGGGCCAACGTCCTGACTTTC
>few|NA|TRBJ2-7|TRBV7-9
CASGAGAGYEQYF
TGTGCCAGCGGGGCGGGGGCCGGCTACGAGCAGTACTTC
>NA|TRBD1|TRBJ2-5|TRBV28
CASSSQQGAGETQYF
TGTGCCAGCAGTTCACAACAGGGGGCTGGGGAGACCCAGTACTTC
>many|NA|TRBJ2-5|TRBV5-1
CASSLGNPQETQYF
TGCGCCAGCAGCTTAGGCAACCCCCAAGAGACCCAGTACTTC
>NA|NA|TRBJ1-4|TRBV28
CASSLDGTTNEKLFF
TGTGCCAGCAGTTTAGACGGAACAACTAATGAAAAACTGTTTTTT
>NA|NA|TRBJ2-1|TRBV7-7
CASSPGLGAGQFF
TGTGCTAGCAGCCCCGGACTGGGCGCGGGGCAGTTCTTC
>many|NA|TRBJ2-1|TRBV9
CASSVEARTYNEQFF
TGTGCCAGCAGCGTAGAGGCTAGAACATACAATGAGCAGTTCTTC
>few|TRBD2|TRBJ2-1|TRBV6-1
CARVGLAGVGWIDEQFF
TGTGCCAGAGTGGGACTAGCGGGAGTAGGATGGATCGATGAGCAGTTCTTC
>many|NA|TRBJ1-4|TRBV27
CASSRHQGEKLFF
TGTGCCAGCAGCCGGCATCAGGGGGAAAAACTGTTTTTT
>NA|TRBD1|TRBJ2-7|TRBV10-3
CAISESKLTGVGEQYF
TGTGCCATCAGTGAGTCGAAGTTGACAGGGGTCGGCGAGCAGTACTTC
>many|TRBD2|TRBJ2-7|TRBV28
CASSSRGREAYEQYF
TGTGCCAGCAGTTCGCGAGGGCGGGAGGCCTACGAGCAGTACTTC